The clone carrying this T cell receptor (beta chain) was picked up one time. Other DNA sequences within the sample encode an identical CDR3. This table comes from immunoSEQ multiplex PCR, and its TCRdb copy is limited to in-frame clones, with some not included. The repertoire holds more than 200,000 clones, with about 90% as singletons. Germline V CDR1 and CDR2: SGHDT, YYEEEE. This CDR3 region has 15 residues. Trimming pared 0 bases from V and 0 bases from J, leaving 7 bases between. This entry is derived from a study of cytomegalovirus exposure and HLA in healthy donors. This chain links TRBV5-6 with TRBJ1-5; D is unclear. Sequencing input: PBMCs. The clonotype comes from a man younger than 35 in good health and CMV-seropositive. CDR3 nucleotides: TGTGCCAGCAGCTTGGAAGGGTATAGCAATCAGCCCCAGCATTTT. This sequence encodes CASSLEGYSNQPQHF.